This T cell receptor beta chain emerged from a study of sequential checkpoint blockade in melanoma. Trimming removed 6 bases from V and 7 bases from J; junction bases left unmatched: 3. This CDR3 has 13 amino acids. Germline CDR1 is LNHDA and CDR2 is SQIVND (reference sequence). The method was immunoSEQ multiplex PCR; TCRdb's version includes in-frame clones alone and lacks a portion of them. This table has 30,000 or so clones, around 82% appearing once. Treatment here: randomized to nivolumab then ipilimumab (arm A) or the reverse (arm B). This TCR was sampled from a human donor with melanoma. Here the sequenced sample was CD8+ T cells sorted from blood (inferred from file names), taken from a patient given nivolumab and ipilimumab in sequence. This rearrangement joins TRBV19 to TRBJ2-1; 10 bases match TRBD2. The chain's CDR3 is CASRPSGGNEQFF. CDR3 in DNA: TGTGCCAGTAGGCCTAGCGGGGGTAATGAGCAGTTCTTC.